The sample holds many counts of the clone carrying this T cell receptor beta chain. Its cognate antigen is unknown. This sample was included in a study of molecular identifiers for immune sequencing clone quantification. Points from the study as a whole: More than 99% of effector molecules, versus under 1% of naive-cell molecules, belonged to clones above 20 RNA copies.

Preparation methods for the bulk TCR libraries were those previously described, with listed TCR primers. MiXCR, run by TCRdb on the PCR reads, gives a single entry per CDR3 protein. The table has about 300,000 distinct CDR3 sequences, 20% to 25% seen once. Sorting recovered naive CD8 T cells on a CD8+CD4-CCR7+CD45RA+ profile. There are 11 residues in the CDR3. The germline V gene has CDR1 KGHDR and CDR2 SFDVKD. V gave up 8 bases and J gave up 5 bases, with 7 bases separating them. This sequence originates from a human donor in good health. Some libraries in this study had Jurkat cell RNA spiked in. Sequencing was done on a sample of naive CD8+ T cells from blood, with Jurkat cell RNA spiked in. Subset specified: FACS-sorted CD8+CD4-CCR7+CD45RA+ naive T cells. This rearrangement joins TRBV24-1 to TRBJ2-3; tentatively, D is TRBD2 (5 bases). The CDR3 nucleotides read TGTGCCACCATGGCGGGAGATACGCAGTATTTT. Protein sequence: CATMAGDTQYF.